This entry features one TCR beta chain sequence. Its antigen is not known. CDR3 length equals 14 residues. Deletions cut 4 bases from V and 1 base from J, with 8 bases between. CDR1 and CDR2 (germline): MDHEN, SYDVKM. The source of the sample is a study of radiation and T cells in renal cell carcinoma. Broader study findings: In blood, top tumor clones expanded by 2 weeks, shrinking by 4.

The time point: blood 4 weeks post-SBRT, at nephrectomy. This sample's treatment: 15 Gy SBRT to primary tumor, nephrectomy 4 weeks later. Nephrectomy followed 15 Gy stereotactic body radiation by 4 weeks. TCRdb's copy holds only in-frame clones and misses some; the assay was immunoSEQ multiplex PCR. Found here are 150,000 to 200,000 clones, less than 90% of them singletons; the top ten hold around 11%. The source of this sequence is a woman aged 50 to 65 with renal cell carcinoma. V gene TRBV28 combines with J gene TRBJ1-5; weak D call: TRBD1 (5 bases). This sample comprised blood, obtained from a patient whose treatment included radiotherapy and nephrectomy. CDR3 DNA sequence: TGTGCCAGCAGTTCGGGGGAGAGCAATCAGCCCCAGCATTTT. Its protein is CASSSGESNQPQHF.